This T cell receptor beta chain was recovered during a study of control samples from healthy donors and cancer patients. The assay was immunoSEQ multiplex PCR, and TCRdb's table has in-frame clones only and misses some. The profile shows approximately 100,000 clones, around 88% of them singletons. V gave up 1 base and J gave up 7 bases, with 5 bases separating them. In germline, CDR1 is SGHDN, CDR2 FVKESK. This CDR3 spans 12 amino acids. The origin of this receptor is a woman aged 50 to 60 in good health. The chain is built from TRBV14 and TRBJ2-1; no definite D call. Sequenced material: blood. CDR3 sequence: CASSQVQNEQFF. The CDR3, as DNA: TGTGCCAGCAGCCAAGTTCAGAATGAGCAGTTCTTC. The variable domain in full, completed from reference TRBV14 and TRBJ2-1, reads EAGVTQFPSHSVIEKGQTVTLRCDPISGHDNLYWYRRVMGKEIKFLLHFVKESKQDESGMPNNRFLAERTGGTYSTLKVQPAELEDSGVYFCASSQVQNEQFFGPGTRLTVL.